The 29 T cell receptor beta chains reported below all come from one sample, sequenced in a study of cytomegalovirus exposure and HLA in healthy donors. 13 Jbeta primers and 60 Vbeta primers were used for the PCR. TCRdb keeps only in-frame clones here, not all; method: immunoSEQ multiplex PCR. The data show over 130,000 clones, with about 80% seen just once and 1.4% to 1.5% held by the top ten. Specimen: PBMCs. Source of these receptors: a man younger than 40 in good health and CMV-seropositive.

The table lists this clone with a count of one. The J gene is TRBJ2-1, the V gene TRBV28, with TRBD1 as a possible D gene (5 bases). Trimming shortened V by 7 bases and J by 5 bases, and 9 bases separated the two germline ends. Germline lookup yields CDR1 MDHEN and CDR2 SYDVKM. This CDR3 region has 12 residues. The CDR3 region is CASNTGDNEQFF. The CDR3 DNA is TGTGCCAGCAACACAGGAGACAATGAGCAGTTCTTC.

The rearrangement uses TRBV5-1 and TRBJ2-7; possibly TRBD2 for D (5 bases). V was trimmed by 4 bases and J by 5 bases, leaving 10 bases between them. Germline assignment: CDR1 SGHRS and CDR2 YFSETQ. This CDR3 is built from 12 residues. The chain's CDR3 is CASSKERNEQYF. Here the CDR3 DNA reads TGCGCCAGCAGCAAGGAGCGGAACGAGCAGTACTTC.

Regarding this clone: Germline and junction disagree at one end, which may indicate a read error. Here the CDR3 reads CASSSTSAKEPQYF. CDR3 nucleotides: TGTGCCAGCAGCTCGACTAGCGCTAAAGAGCCCCAGTACTTC. V gene TRBV13 combines with J gene TRBJ2-5, with TRBD2 identical over 8 bases. This CDR3 has 14 residues. The germline V gene encodes CDR1 PRHDT and CDR2 FYEKMQ (reference sequence).

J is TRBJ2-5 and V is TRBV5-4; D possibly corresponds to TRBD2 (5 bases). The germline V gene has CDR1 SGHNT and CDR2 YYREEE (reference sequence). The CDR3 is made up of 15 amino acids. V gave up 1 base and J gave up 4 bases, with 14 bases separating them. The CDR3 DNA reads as TGTGCCAGCAGCTTGTCTACCACTAGTATAGAGACCCAGTACTTC. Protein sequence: CASSLSTTSIETQYF.

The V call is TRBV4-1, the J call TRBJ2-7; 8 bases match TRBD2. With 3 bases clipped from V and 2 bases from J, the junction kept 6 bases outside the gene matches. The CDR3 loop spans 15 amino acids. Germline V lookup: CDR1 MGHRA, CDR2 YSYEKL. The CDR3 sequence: CASSQSGGSPYEQYF. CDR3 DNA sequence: TGCGCCAGCAGCCAGAGCGGGGGTTCGCCCTACGAGCAGTACTTC.

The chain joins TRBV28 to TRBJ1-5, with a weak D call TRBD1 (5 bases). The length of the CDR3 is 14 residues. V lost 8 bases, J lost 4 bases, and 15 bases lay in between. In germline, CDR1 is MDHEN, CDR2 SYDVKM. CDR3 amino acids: CASGGENRNQPQHF. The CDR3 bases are TGTGCCAGCGGGGGGGAGAACAGGAATCAGCCCCAGCATTTT.

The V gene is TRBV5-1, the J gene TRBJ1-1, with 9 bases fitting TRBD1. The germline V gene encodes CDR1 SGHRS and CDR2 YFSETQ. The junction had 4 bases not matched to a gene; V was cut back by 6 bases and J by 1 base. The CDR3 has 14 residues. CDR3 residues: CASTVDRGNTEAFF. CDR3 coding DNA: TGCGCCAGCACCGTGGACAGGGGGAACACTGAAGCTTTCTTT.

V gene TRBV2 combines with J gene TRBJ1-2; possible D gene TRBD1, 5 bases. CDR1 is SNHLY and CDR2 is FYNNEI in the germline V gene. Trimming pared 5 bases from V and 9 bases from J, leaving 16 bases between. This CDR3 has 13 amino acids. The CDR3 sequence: CASSPKQVGSYTF. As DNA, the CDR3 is TGTGCCAGCAGTCCTAAACAGGTGGGGAGCTACACCTTC.

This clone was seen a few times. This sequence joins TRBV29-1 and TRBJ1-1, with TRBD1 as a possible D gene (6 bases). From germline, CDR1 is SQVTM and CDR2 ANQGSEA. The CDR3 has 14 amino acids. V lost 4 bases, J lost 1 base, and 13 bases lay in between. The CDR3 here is CSVGRGNANTEAFF. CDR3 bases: TGCAGCGTTGGAAGGGGGAACGCGAACACTGAAGCTTTCTTT. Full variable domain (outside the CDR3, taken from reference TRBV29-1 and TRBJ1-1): SAVISQKPSRDICQRGTSLTIQCQVDSQVTMMFWYRQQPGQSLTLIATANQGSEATYESGFVIDKFPISRPNLTFSTLTVSNMSPEDSSIYLCSVGRGNANTEAFFGQGTRLTVV.

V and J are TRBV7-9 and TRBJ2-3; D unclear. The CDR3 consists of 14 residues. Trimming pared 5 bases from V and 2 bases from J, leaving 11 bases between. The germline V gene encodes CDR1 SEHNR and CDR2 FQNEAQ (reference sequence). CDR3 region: CASSLRPITDTQYF. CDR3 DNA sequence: TGTGCCAGCAGCCTACGTCCCATCACAGATACGCAGTATTTT. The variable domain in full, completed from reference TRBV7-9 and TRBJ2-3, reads DTGVSQNPRHKITKRGQNVTFRCDPISEHNRLYWYRQTLGQGPEFLTYFQNEAQLEKSRLLSDRFSAERPKGSFSTLEIQRTEQGDSAMYLCASSLRPITDTQYFGPGTRLTVL.

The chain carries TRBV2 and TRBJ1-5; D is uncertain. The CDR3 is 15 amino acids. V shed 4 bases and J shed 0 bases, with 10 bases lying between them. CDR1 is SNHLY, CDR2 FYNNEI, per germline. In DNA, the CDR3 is TGTGCCAGCAGTGTTCGGGAATATAGCAATCAGCCCCAGCATTTT. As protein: CASSVREYSNQPQHF.

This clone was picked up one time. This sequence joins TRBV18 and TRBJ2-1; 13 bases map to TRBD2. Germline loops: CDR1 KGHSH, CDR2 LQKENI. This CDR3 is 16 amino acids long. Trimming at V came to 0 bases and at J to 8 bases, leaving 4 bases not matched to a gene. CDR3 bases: TGTGCCAGCTCACCACCGGGGACTAGCGGGAATGATGAGCAGTTCTTC. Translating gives CASSPPGTSGNDEQFF.

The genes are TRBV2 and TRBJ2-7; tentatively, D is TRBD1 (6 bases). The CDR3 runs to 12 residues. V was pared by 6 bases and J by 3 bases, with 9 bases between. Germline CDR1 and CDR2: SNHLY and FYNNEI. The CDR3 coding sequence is TGTGCCAGCAGGATGGACAGCTACGAGCAGTACTTC. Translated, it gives CASRMDSYEQYF.

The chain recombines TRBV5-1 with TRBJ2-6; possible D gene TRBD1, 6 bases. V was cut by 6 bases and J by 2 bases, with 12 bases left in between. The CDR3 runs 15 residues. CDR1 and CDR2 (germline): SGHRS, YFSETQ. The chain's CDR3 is CASNPTGTGANVLTF. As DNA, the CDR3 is TGCGCCAGCAACCCCACAGGGACTGGGGCCAACGTCCTGACTTTC.

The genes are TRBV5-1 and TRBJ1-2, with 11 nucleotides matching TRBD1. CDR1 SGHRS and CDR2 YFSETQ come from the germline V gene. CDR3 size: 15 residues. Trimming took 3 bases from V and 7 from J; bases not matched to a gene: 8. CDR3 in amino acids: CASSSRDRGLVGYTF. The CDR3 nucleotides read TGCGCCAGCAGCTCACGGGACAGGGGGTTGGTTGGCTACACCTTC.

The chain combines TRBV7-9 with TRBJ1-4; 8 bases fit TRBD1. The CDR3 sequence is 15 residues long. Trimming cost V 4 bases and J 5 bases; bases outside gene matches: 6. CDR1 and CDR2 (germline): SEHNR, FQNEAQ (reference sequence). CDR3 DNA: TGTGCCAGCAGCTCCAGACAGGGGTTAAATGAAAAACTGTTTTTT. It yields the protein CASSSRQGLNEKLFF.

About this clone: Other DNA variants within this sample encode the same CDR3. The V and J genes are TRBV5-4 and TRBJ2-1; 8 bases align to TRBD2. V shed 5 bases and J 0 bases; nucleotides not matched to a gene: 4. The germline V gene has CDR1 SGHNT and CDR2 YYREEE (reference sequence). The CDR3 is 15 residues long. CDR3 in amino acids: CASSFGTSSYNEQFF. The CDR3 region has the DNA TGTGCCAGCAGTTTTGGGACTAGCTCCTACAATGAGCAGTTCTTC. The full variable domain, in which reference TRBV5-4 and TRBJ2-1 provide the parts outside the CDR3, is ETGVTQSPTHLIKTRGQQVTLRCSSQSGHNTVSWYQQALGQGPQFIFQYYREEENGRGNFPPRFSGLQFPNYSSELNVNALELDDSALYLCASSFGTSSYNEQFFGPGTRLTVL.

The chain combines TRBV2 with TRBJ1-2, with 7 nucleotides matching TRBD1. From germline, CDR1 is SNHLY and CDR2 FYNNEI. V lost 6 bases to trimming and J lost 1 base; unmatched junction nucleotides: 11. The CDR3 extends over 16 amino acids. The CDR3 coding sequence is TGTGCCAGCAGCCCGGACAGGACTAATTTTAACTATGGCTACACCTTC. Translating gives CASSPDRTNFNYGYTF.

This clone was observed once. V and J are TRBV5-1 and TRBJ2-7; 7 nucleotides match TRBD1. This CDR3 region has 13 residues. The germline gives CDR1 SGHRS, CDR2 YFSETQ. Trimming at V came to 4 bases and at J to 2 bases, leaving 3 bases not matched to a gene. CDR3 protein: CASSRGQTYEQYF. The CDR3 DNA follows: TGCGCCAGCAGCCGGGGACAGACCTACGAGCAGTACTTC.

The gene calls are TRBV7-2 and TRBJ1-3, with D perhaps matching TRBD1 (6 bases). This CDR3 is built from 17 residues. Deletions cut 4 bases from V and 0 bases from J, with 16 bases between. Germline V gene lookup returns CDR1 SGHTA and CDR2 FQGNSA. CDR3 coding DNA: TGTGCCAGCAGCTCGCAGGGCACAGGGTTCTCTGGAAACACCATATATTTT. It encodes CASSSQGTGFSGNTIYF.

CDR3 residues: CASLLQYGGNSPLHF. The CDR3 region has the DNA TGTGCCAGCCTCCTGCAGTACGGGGGTAATTCACCCCTCCACTTT. The J gene is TRBJ1-6, the V gene TRBV6-1; D might be TRBD1 (5 bases). Between the trimmed V and J ends, which lost 8 bases and 6 bases, there was a span of 17 bases. The CDR3 is 15 residues long. Per the germline V gene, CDR1 is MNHNS and CDR2 is SASEGT.

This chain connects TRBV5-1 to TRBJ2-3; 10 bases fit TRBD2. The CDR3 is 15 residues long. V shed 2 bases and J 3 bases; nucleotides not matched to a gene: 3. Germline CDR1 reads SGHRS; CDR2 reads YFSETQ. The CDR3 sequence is CASSLGLAATDTQYF. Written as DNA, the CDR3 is TGCGCCAGCAGCTTAGGACTAGCGGCGACAGATACGCAGTATTTT.

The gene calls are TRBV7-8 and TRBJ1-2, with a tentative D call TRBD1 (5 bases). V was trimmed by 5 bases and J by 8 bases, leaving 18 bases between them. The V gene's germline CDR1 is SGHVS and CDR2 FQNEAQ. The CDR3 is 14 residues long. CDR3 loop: CASSEGVTGRGYTF. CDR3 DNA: TGTGCCAGCAGCGAAGGAGTCACAGGAAGAGGCTACACCTTC.

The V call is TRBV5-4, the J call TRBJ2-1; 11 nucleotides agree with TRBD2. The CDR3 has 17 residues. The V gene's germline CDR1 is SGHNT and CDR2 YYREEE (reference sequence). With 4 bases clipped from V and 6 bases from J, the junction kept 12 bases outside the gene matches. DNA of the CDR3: TGTGCCAGCAGCGGGGGACTAGCGGATTCTCTCGTCAATGAGCAGTTCTTC. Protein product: CASSGGLADSLVNEQFF.

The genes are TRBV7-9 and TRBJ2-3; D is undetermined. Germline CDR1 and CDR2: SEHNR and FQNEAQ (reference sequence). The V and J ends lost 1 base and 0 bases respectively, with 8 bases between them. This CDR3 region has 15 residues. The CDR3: CASSLEWASTDTQYF. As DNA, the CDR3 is TGTGCCAGCAGCTTAGAATGGGCCAGCACAGATACGCAGTATTTT.

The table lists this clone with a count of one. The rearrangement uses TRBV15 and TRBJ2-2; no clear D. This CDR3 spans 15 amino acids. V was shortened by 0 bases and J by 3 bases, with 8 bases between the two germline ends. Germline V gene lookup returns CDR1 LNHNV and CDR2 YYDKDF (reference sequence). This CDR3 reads CATSRDMADTGELFF. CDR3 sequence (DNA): TGTGCCACCAGCAGAGATATGGCAGACACCGGGGAGCTGTTTTTT.

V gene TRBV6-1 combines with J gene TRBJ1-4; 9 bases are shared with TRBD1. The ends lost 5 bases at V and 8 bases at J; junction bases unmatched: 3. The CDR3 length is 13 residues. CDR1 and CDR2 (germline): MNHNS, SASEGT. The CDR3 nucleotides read TGTGCCAGCAGTTTGGGGACAGGGGAAAAACTGTTTTTT. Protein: CASSLGTGEKLFF.

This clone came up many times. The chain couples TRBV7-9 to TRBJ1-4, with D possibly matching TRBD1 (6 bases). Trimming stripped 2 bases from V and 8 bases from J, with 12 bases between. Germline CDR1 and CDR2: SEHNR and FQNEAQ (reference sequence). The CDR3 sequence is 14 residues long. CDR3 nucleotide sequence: TGTGCCAGCAGCTTAACAGGGTCAAGGGAAAAACTGTTTTTT. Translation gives CASSLTGSREKLFF.

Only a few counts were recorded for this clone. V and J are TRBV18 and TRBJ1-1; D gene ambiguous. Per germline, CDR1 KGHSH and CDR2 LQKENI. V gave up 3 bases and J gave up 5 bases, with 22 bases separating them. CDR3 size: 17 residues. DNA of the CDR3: TGTGCCAGCTCACCGTCGTGGGAGTTGTTCGGGAGGACTGAAGCTTTCTTT. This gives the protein CASSPSWELFGRTEAFF.